This T cell receptor beta chain was recorded in a study of cytomegalovirus exposure and HLA in healthy donors. Findings and caveats of the study: In vitro testing confirmed three CMV-associated chains as specific for CMV antigens. Segments of the TCR beta V type were, in most cases, productive about 87% or about 30% of the time in an earlier analysis.

For this clone: Its antigen is still unknown.

CDR1 and CDR2 (germline): MNHNS, SASEGT. V lost 0 bases to trimming and J lost 5 bases, with 6 bases between them. The CDR3 sequence is 13 residues long. Both 60 Vbeta primers and 13 Jbeta primers went into the PCR. Produced via immunoSEQ multiplex PCR; TCRdb's table is partial and in-frame only. Its clone listing holds about 140,000 clones. The sequenced material came from PBMCs. The TCR sequence derives from a man between 35 and 55 years old in good health and CMV-seronegative. The genes are TRBV6-1 and TRBJ2-3; D is uncertain. In DNA form, the CDR3 reads TGTGCCAGCAGTGAAGCGCTAGGAGATACGCAGTATTTT. Translating gives CASSEALGDTQYF.